This TCR beta chain comes out of a study of OX40 agonist ivuxolimab in advanced cancers. Sequencing was performed with immunoSEQ multiplex PCR; in TCRdb, only in-frame clones are kept and a portion is missing. This sample has 76,000 or so clones; about 93% occur once, and the top ten carry about 6.6%. The material was CD4+ or CD8+ T cells sorted from blood, obtained in a trial of the OX40 agonist ivuxolimab. The TCR comes from an adult with an advanced solid tumor such as melanoma, head and neck, liver or kidney cancer.

The CDR3 sequence: CASSLGHKNEQFF. Here the CDR3 DNA reads TGTGCCAGCAGCTTAGGCCACAAGAATGAGCAGTTCTTC. The rearrangement links TRBV13 to TRBJ2-1, with D unclear. Deletions cut 0 bases from V and 7 bases from J, with 7 bases between. This CDR3 comprises 13 residues. In germline, CDR1 is PRHDT, CDR2 FYEKMQ (reference sequence).